The rows below give T cell receptor beta chains drawn from one sample of a study of cytomegalovirus exposure and HLA in healthy donors. This table comes from immunoSEQ multiplex PCR, and its TCRdb copy is limited to in-frame clones, with some not included. There are 150,000 to 200,000 clones in the sample; roughly 81% occur only once, and more than 4% lies in the top ten. The sample comprised PBMCs. Receptors were obtained from a girl between 10 and 17 years old in good health and CMV-seropositive. The CDR3 runs from the conserved cysteine through the conserved F or W. Fields, in order: J gene, V gene, clone size, D gene, CDR3 DNA, CDR3 protein. A D gene is named only where the DNA matches it firmly. Not all rows give a size; the values are once, few, many and, for expanded clones, a class.

j_call: TRBJ2-1; v_call: TRBV27; clone_size: NA; d_call: TRBD2; cdr3_nt: TGTGCCAGCAGTTTATATCCTAGCGGGGGGGCATGGGAGCAGTTCTTC; cdr3_aa: CASSLYPSGGAWEQFF
j_call: TRBJ2-1; v_call: TRBV7-8; clone_size: NA; d_call: NA; cdr3_nt: TGTGCCAGCAGCAAACAGGCCCCTCCTAGCAATGAGCAGTTCTTC; cdr3_aa: CASSKQAPPSNEQFF
j_call: TRBJ2-2; v_call: TRBV2; clone_size: few; d_call: NA; cdr3_nt: TGTGCCAGCAGGCAGGAGGGCGGGGAGCTGTTTTTT; cdr3_aa: CASRQEGGELFF
j_call: TRBJ1-3; v_call: TRBV7-7; clone_size: NA; d_call: TRBD1; cdr3_nt: TGTGCTAGCAGCTTAGGGGACAGGGCCTCTGGAAACACCATATATTTT; cdr3_aa: CASSLGDRASGNTIYF
j_call: TRBJ2-5; v_call: TRBV6-5; clone_size: NA; d_call: NA; cdr3_nt: TGTGCCAGCAGTTATAATCCTAGGGGAAGGCAAGAGACCCAGTACTTC; cdr3_aa: CASSYNPRGRQETQYF
j_call: TRBJ2-6; v_call: TRBV15; clone_size: NA; d_call: NA; cdr3_nt: TGTGCCACCAGCAGCGGGACTTTTCCAATCTCTGGGGCCAACGTCCTGACTTTC; cdr3_aa: CATSSGTFPISGANVLTF
j_call: TRBJ1-2; v_call: TRBV5-1; clone_size: NA; d_call: TRBD1; cdr3_nt: TGCGCCAGCAGCCACGGGACAGGGCGCTATGGCTACACCTTC; cdr3_aa: CASSHGTGRYGYTF
j_call: TRBJ2-7; v_call: TRBV19; clone_size: NA; d_call: NA; cdr3_nt: TGTGCCAGTACTGACGGGTCCTACGAGCAGTACTTC; cdr3_aa: CASTDGSYEQYF
j_call: TRBJ1-1; v_call: TRBV7-3; clone_size: NA; d_call: NA; cdr3_nt: TGTGCCAGCAGCCCCAGGCAGGCGAACACTGAAGCTTTCTTT; cdr3_aa: CASSPRQANTEAFF
j_call: TRBJ1-1; v_call: TRBV13; clone_size: NA; d_call: NA; cdr3_nt: TGTGCCAGCAGCTTAGGACTTAACACTGAAGCTTTCTTT; cdr3_aa: CASSLGLNTEAFF
j_call: TRBJ2-3; v_call: TRBV30; clone_size: NA; d_call: NA; cdr3_nt: TGTGCCTGGAGGGCTGGGGGGGGGCCTTTGAATACGCAGTATTTT; cdr3_aa: CAWRAGGGPLNTQYF
j_call: TRBJ2-5; v_call: TRBV7-9; clone_size: NA; d_call: TRBD1; cdr3_nt: TGTGCCAGCAGCTTAGCGACAGGGGGAGAGACCCAGTACTTC; cdr3_aa: CASSLATGGETQYF
j_call: TRBJ2-7; v_call: TRBV29-1; clone_size: NA; d_call: NA; cdr3_nt: TGCAGCGTTGAAGGGGCTTCCTACGAGCAGTACTTC; cdr3_aa: CSVEGASYEQYF
j_call: TRBJ1-5; v_call: TRBV27; clone_size: NA; d_call: NA; cdr3_nt: TGTGCCAGCGGCGGACAATATCGGAATCAGCCCCAGCATTTT; cdr3_aa: CASGGQYRNQPQHF
j_call: TRBJ1-5; v_call: TRBV6-5; clone_size: few; d_call: TRBD1; cdr3_nt: TGTGCCAGCAGCCCGGACAGGGTCCCTCAGCCCCAGCATTTT; cdr3_aa: CASSPDRVPQPQHF
j_call: TRBJ1-1; v_call: TRBV5-6; clone_size: NA; d_call: NA; cdr3_nt: TGTGCCAGCAGCTCAGGGGTGACTGAAGCTTTCTTT; cdr3_aa: CASSSGVTEAFF
j_call: TRBJ2-1; v_call: TRBV29-1; clone_size: NA; d_call: NA; cdr3_nt: TGCAGCGACAGGAACAATGAGCAGTTCTTC; cdr3_aa: CSDRNNEQFF
j_call: TRBJ1-1; v_call: TRBV6-5; clone_size: NA; d_call: NA; cdr3_nt: TGTGCCAGCAGTTCTACAGAAAACACTGAAGCTTTCTTT; cdr3_aa: CASSSTENTEAFF
j_call: TRBJ2-3; v_call: TRBV6-5; clone_size: few; d_call: NA; cdr3_nt: TGTGCCAGCAGTTGGACAGACACAGATACGCAGTATTTT; cdr3_aa: CASSWTDTDTQYF
j_call: TRBJ2-6; v_call: TRBV11-3; clone_size: NA; d_call: NA; cdr3_nt: TGTGCCAGCAGCCCCAAAATCAGGGTAAAAGGTGGGGCCAACGTCCTGACTTTC; cdr3_aa: CASSPKIRVKGGANVLTF
j_call: TRBJ1-1; v_call: TRBV18; clone_size: NA; d_call: NA; cdr3_nt: TGTGCCAGCTCTCGCGTTCTCGGTTACGAAGCTTTCTTT; cdr3_aa: CASSRVLGYEAFF
j_call: TRBJ1-6; v_call: TRBV27; clone_size: NA; d_call: NA; cdr3_nt: TGTGCCAGCAGTTTCCCGGTGACTAATAGGAATTCACCCCTCCACTTT; cdr3_aa: CASSFPVTNRNSPLHF
j_call: TRBJ2-6; v_call: TRBV9; clone_size: NA; d_call: TRBD1; cdr3_nt: TGTGCCAGCAGCGTGCCGGGACAGAGAAGCTCTGGGGCCAACGTCCTGACTTTC; cdr3_aa: CASSVPGQRSSGANVLTF
j_call: TRBJ1-1; v_call: TRBV7-8; clone_size: NA; d_call: NA; cdr3_nt: TGTGCCAGCAGCTCCCAGCGACAGAATGAAGCTTTCTTT; cdr3_aa: CASSSQRQNEAFF
j_call: TRBJ1-3; v_call: TRBV18; clone_size: NA; d_call: NA; cdr3_nt: TGTGCCAGCTCCGTGAGCTCTGGAAACACCATATATTTT; cdr3_aa: CASSVSSGNTIYF
j_call: TRBJ2-7; v_call: TRBV5-6; clone_size: NA; d_call: TRBD1; cdr3_nt: TGTGCCAGCAGTTTGTCTCCCGGGACAGCCTACGAGCAGTACTTC; cdr3_aa: CASSLSPGTAYEQYF
j_call: TRBJ2-7; v_call: TRBV25-1; clone_size: NA; d_call: NA; cdr3_nt: TGTGCCAGCAGTGGACATCCCTACGAGCAGTACTTC; cdr3_aa: CASSGHPYEQYF